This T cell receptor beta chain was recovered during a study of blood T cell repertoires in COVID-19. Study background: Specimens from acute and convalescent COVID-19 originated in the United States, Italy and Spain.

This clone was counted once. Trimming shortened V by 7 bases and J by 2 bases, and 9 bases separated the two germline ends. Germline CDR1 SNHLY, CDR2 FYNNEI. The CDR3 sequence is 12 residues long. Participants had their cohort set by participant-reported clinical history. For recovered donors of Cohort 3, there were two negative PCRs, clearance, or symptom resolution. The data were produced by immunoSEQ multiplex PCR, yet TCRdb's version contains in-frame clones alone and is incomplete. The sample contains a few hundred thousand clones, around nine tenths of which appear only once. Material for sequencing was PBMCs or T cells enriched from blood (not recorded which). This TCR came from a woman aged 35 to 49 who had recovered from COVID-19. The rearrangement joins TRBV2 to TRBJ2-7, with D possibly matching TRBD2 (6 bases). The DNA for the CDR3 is TGTGCCAGCACGGGGGAAACCTACGAGCAGTACTTC. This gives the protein CASTGETYEQYF.